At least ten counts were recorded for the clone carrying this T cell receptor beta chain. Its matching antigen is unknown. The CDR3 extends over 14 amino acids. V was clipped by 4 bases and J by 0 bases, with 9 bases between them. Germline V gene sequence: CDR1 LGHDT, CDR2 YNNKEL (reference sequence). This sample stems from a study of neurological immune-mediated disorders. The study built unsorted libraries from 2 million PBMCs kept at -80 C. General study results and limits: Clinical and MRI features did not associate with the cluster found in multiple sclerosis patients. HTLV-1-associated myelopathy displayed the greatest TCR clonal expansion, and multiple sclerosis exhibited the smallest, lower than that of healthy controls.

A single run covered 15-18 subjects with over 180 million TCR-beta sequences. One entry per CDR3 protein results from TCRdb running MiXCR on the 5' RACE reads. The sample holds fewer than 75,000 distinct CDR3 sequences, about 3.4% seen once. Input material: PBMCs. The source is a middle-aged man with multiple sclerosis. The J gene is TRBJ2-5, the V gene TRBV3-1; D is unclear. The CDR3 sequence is CASSLDPYQETQYF. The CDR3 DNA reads TGTGCCAGCAGCCTGGACCCGTACCAAGAGACCCAGTACTTC.